The 6 T cell receptor beta chains given below trace back to one sample, sequenced in a study of blood T cell repertoires in COVID-19. Assay used: immunoSEQ multiplex PCR; TCRdb lists only in-frame clones, some missing. In the table there are approximately 250,000 clones, less than 85% of which are singletons. The sequencing input was peripheral blood. The receptors come from a man aged 55 to 70 who had recovered from COVID-19.

This chain uses TRBV3-1 (or the pseudogene TRBV3-2) with TRBJ2-5, with D tentatively TRBD2 (5 bases). The CDR3 has 14 amino acids. Germline-derived CDR1 and CDR2 are LGHDT and YNNKEL (reference sequence). Trimming shortened V by 7 bases and J by 4 bases, and 16 bases separated the two germline ends. As DNA, the CDR3 is TGTGCCAGCAACCTAATCGGGAAACGAGAGACCCAGTACTTC. It is translated as CASNLIGKRETQYF.

V is TRBV27 and J is TRBJ2-7, with D maybe TRBD1 (6 bases). CDR1 and CDR2 (germline): MNHEY, SMNVEV (reference sequence). Trimming pared 5 bases from V and 5 bases from J, leaving 13 bases between. This CDR3 has 13 amino acids. CDR3 DNA: TGTGCCAGCAGTGAACAGGGTAGGCACGAGCAGTACTTC. Protein product: CASSEQGRHEQYF.

As DNA, the CDR3 is TGTGCCAGCAGTGTTTCATGGCGGAGCATGAACACTGAAGCTTTCTTT. Translating it yields CASSVSWRSMNTEAFF. The chain carries TRBV6-1 and TRBJ1-1; D is uncertain. Trimming took 4 bases from V and 0 from J, leaving 15 bases between them. From germline, CDR1 is MNHNS and CDR2 SASEGT. The CDR3 totals 16 residues.

This clone was recorded only once. The chain combines TRBV11-2 with TRBJ2-7, with 7 bases fitting TRBD2. CDR1 is SGHAT, CDR2 FQNNGV, per germline. The CDR3 runs to 16 residues. CDR3 bases: TGTGCGACACTTTCTGGGCGGGGACTAAGCTCCTACGAGCAGTACTTC. It encodes CATLSGRGLSSYEQYF. The full variable domain, with the rest looked up from reference TRBV11-2 and TRBJ2-7, is EAGVAQSPRYKIIEKRQSVAFWCNPISGHATLYWYQQILGQGPKLLIQFQNNGVVDDSQLPKDRFSAERLKGVDSTLKIQPAKLEDSAVYLCATLSGRGLSSYEQYFGPGTRLTVT.

This clone was seen just once. This chain joins TRBV2 and TRBJ2-1; 10 bases fit TRBD2. The J segment lost 7 bases and the V segment lost 4 bases, leaving 7 bases of the junction unmatched. Germline CDR1 is SNHLY and CDR2 is FYNNEI. CDR3 length equals 15 residues. CDR3 sequence (DNA): TGTGCCAGCAGTGTGGCTAGCGGGAGTGGTAATGAGCAGTTCTTC. It encodes CASSVASGSGNEQFF.

The rearrangement links TRBV28 to TRBJ1-5, with D tentatively TRBD1 (6 bases). Germline assignment: CDR1 MDHEN and CDR2 SYDVKM. The CDR3 covers 14 residues. The V end was cut by 6 bases, the J end by 5 bases, with 14 bases between. CDR3 in DNA: TGTGCCAGCAGATACCAGGGGCTGGATCAGCCCCAGCATTTT. Its translation: CASRYQGLDQPQHF.